What follows are 28 T cell receptor beta chains derived from one specimen sequenced in a study of T cells in Graves' hyperthyroidism and ophthalmopathy. Amplification of TCR beta CDR3 regions was performed using RNA transcripts as template. HTBI primers were used for first-round RT-PCR of the TCR CDR3. TCRdb re-called the multiplex PCR reads through MiXCR, storing one row per CDR3 protein. The table lists about 560,000 distinct CDR3 sequences, 16% of them singletons. The sample taken for sequencing was blood. The receptors were sampled from a young woman with Graves' hyperthyroidism.

This clonotype occurred a few times. V and J are TRBV9 and TRBJ1-3; possible D gene TRBD1, 6 bases. Trimming took off 4 bases at V and 4 bases at J, with 9 bases between the two ends. The length of the CDR3 is 13 residues. Germline V lookup: CDR1 SGDLS, CDR2 YYNGEE. The CDR3 region has the DNA TGTGCCAGCAGCTCCAGGGGAGGAAACACCATATATTTT. It is translated as CASSSRGGNTIYF.

This clonotype showed up many times. The V gene is TRBV7-9, the J gene TRBJ1-5; D unresolved. The CDR3 consists of 14 residues. The germline V gene encodes CDR1 SEHNR and CDR2 FQNEAQ (reference sequence). V lost 3 bases to trimming and J lost 6 bases, with 12 bases between them. The CDR3 loop reads CASSFDSGLQPQHF. The CDR3 DNA reads TGTGCCAGCAGCTTTGATTCTGGCCTTCAGCCCCAGCATTTT.

This clonotype showed up many times. The CDR3 DNA reads as TGTGCCTGGAGTGGTTCAGAAGCAACTATTAACTATGGCTACACCTTC. It codes for CAWSGSEATINYGYTF. The chain carries TRBV30 and TRBJ1-2; D gene ambiguous. V was clipped by 1 base and J by 1 base, with 16 bases between them. The germline V gene has CDR1 GTSNPN and CDR2 SVGIG (reference sequence). The CDR3 is 16 amino acids.

The chain carries TRBV5-5 and TRBJ1-5; TRBD1 agrees at 10 bases. The CDR3 is made up of 15 amino acids. V was clipped by 4 bases and J by 6 bases; unmatched bases: 7. Germline V lookup: CDR1 SGHKS, CDR2 YYEKEE (reference sequence). The CDR3 loop is CASSTGTGVPQPQHF. The CDR3, as DNA: TGTGCCAGCAGCACCGGGACAGGGGTACCTCAGCCCCAGCATTTT. The variable domain in full, completed from reference TRBV5-5 and TRBJ1-5, reads DAGVTQSPTHLIKTRGQQVTLRCSPISGHKSVSWYQQVLGQGPQFIFQYYEKEERGRGNFPDRFSARQFPNYSSELNVNALLLGDSALYLCASSTGTGVPQPQHFGDGTRLSIL.

This clonotype was counted ten times or more. The chain links TRBV20-1 to TRBJ2-5, with 16 bases identical to TRBD2. Looked up from germline, CDR1 is DFQATT and CDR2 is SNEGSKA (reference sequence). After removal of 0 bases from V and 5 bases from J, the junction contained 6 bases not matched to a gene. The CDR3 length is 17 residues. CDR3 nucleotide sequence: TGCAGTGCTAGAGATGGCGGGACTAGCGGGGGGGCGGAGACCCAGTACTTC. This sequence encodes CSARDGGTSGGAETQYF.

This clonotype was detected only a few times. The chain recombines TRBV5-1 with TRBJ2-1; tentative D call: TRBD1 (6 bases). The length of the CDR3 is 15 residues. V lost 4 bases and J 0 bases, leaving 11 bases between the germline ends. CDR1 SGHRS and CDR2 YFSETQ come from the germline V gene. Written as DNA, the CDR3 is TGCGCCAGCAGCATCGGGACACCCTCCTACAATGAGCAGTTCTTC. This translates into CASSIGTPSYNEQFF.

The chain carries TRBV10-3 and TRBJ2-5; a weak D match, TRBD2 (5 bases). The CDR3 consists of 14 residues. V was trimmed by 8 bases and J by 3 bases, leaving 16 bases between them. CDR1 ENHRY and CDR2 SYGVKD come from the germline V gene. CDR3 protein: CAIEGEGAEETQYF. Here the CDR3 DNA reads TGTGCCATCGAGGGCGAGGGAGCCGAAGAGACCCAGTACTTC.

The chain carries TRBV9 and TRBJ2-3; 7 bases agree with TRBD2. This CDR3 is built from 16 residues. Germline assignment: CDR1 SGDLS and CDR2 YYNGEE. The J segment lost 4 bases and the V segment lost 0 bases, leaving 8 bases of the junction unmatched. The CDR3 sequence is CASSVGGRAPPDTQYF. The CDR3 DNA sequence: TGTGCCAGCAGCGTAGGGGGGAGGGCCCCCCCAGATACGCAGTATTTT. The variable domain in full, completed from reference TRBV9 and TRBJ2-3, reads DSGVTQTPKHLITATGQRVTLRCSPRSGDLSVYWYQQSLDQGLQFLIQYYNGEERAKGNILERFSAQQFPDLHSELNLSSLELGDSALYFCASSVGGRAPPDTQYFGPGTRLTVL.

This clonotype was observed at least ten times. The chain recombines TRBV5-1 with TRBJ2-7, with 7 nucleotides matching TRBD2. The germline V gene encodes CDR1 SGHRS and CDR2 YFSETQ. CDR3 size: 14 residues. V dropped 1 base and J dropped 5; count of bases not matched to a gene: 6. CDR3: CASSLSGEEDEQYF. The CDR3 nucleotides read TGCGCCAGCAGCTTGAGCGGGGAGGAAGACGAGCAGTACTTC.

This chain uses TRBV7-9 with TRBJ1-1; no firm D call. The CDR3 consists of 13 residues. Trimming shortened V by 1 base and J by 1 base, and 4 bases separated the two germline ends. Germline CDR1 reads SEHNR; CDR2 reads FQNEAQ (reference sequence). CDR3 bases: TGTGCCAGCAGCTTAGTCGCGAACACTGAAGCTTTCTTT. It specifies CASSLVANTEAFF.

The CDR3 spells CASSQDRVAGNEQFF. The CDR3 bases are TGTGCCAGCAGCCAAGATCGGGTAGCGGGAAATGAGCAGTTCTTC. The chain has TRBV4-2 and TRBJ2-1; 8 positions agree with TRBD2. This CDR3 region has 15 residues. V gave up 0 bases and J gave up 7 bases; unmatched junction bases: 5. Germline V gene lookup returns CDR1 LGHNA and CDR2 YNFKEQ.

The rearrangement joins TRBV7-2 to TRBJ2-1; perhaps TRBD2 as D (6 bases). V lost 11 bases, J lost 0 bases, and 8 bases lay in between. Germline CDR1 and CDR2: SGHTA and FQGNSA. This CDR3 contains 12 residues. CDR3 amino acids: CAAGSSYNEQFF. CDR3 nucleotide sequence: TGTGCCGCGGGGAGCTCCTACAATGAGCAGTTCTTC.

This clonotype was seen many times. The chain is built from TRBV6-1 and TRBJ2-7; perhaps TRBD2 as D (6 bases). Trimming stripped 6 bases from V and 0 bases from J, with 15 bases between. The CDR3 spans 15 residues. Per the germline V gene, CDR1 is MNHNS and CDR2 is SASEGT. The CDR3 DNA reads as TGTGCCAGCAGACCCTCCGGGGGAAGCTCCTACGAGCAGTACTTC. Translation gives CASRPSGGSSYEQYF.

This clonotype was recorded at least ten times. J is TRBJ2-1 and V is TRBV20-1; 7 nucleotides match TRBD2. The CDR3 extends over 14 amino acids. Germline CDR1 DFQATT, CDR2 SNEGSKA (reference sequence). V was pared by 0 bases and J by 7 bases, with 6 bases of the junction left unmatched. CDR3 amino acids: CSARDPGGVNEQFF. In nucleotides, the CDR3 is TGCAGTGCTAGAGATCCGGGGGGAGTAAATGAGCAGTTCTTC.

This clonotype was counted many times. This chain uses TRBV20-1 with TRBJ2-1; D uncertain. This CDR3 contains 14 residues. V lost 1 base, J lost 8 bases, and 15 bases lay in between. Germline V gene lookup returns CDR1 DFQATT and CDR2 SNEGSKA (reference sequence). The CDR3 sequence is CSARGTDGNDEQFF. In DNA, the CDR3 is TGCAGTGCTAGAGGGACGGACGGCAACGATGAGCAGTTCTTC.

In this sample, this clonotype turned up many times. The chain uses TRBV18 and TRBJ1-1; D is uncertain. Trimming removed 0 bases at V and 3 bases at J, with 8 bases between. The germline V gene encodes CDR1 KGHSH and CDR2 LQKENI. The CDR3 is 14 residues long. CDR3: CASSPPGPHTEAFF. The DNA of the CDR3 is TGTGCCAGCTCACCACCCGGGCCCCACACTGAAGCTTTCTTT.

The genes are TRBV19 and TRBJ1-4; perhaps TRBD1 as D (5 bases). The CDR3 runs 14 residues. Germline assignment: CDR1 LNHDA and CDR2 SQIVND (reference sequence). Trimming removed 3 bases at V and 0 bases at J, with 5 bases between. CDR3 in amino acids: CASSMGATNEKLFF. CDR3 coding DNA: TGTGCCAGTAGTATGGGGGCAACTAATGAAAAACTGTTTTTT.

This clonotype was found many times. The V and J genes are TRBV2 and TRBJ2-3; perhaps TRBD1 as D (5 bases). V lost 7 bases, J lost 0 bases, and 17 bases lay in between. The CDR3 is 16 amino acids. Germline V gene data show CDR1 as SNHLY and CDR2 as FYNNEI. CDR3 sequence (DNA): TGTGCCAGCAATTATCGCAGGGCCTCTAGCACAGATACGCAGTATTTT. Translated: CASNYRRASSTDTQYF.

This clonotype occurred many times. The chain carries TRBV12-3 or TRBV12-4 and TRBJ1-2, with 11 bases fitting TRBD1. The CDR3 has 15 residues. V was pared by 4 bases and J by 7 bases, with 8 bases of the junction left unmatched. CDR3 sequence (DNA): TGTGCCAGCAGTTCCCCGGACAGGGGGCACTCTGGCTACACCTTC. It codes for CASSSPDRGHSGYTF.

The chain joins TRBV29-1 to TRBJ2-5; D unclear. This CDR3 has 12 amino acids. V shed 7 bases and J shed 5 bases, with 14 bases lying between them. Germline CDR1 reads SQVTM; CDR2 reads ANQGSEA. CDR3 residues: CSADGGVETQYF. CDR3 sequence (DNA): TGCAGCGCCGACGGTGGCGTGGAGACCCAGTACTTC.

This clonotype was picked up many times. The gene calls are TRBV5-8 and TRBJ2-7; D perhaps matches TRBD2 (7 bases). The CDR3 length is 15 residues. CDR1 is SGHTS, CDR2 YDEGEE, per germline. V lost 0 bases and J 0 bases, leaving 10 bases between the germline ends. The chain's CDR3 is CASSLAGGISYEQYF. The CDR3 DNA reads TGTGCCAGCAGCTTGGCGGGGGGCATCTCCTACGAGCAGTACTTC.

This clonotype was seen many times. The chain carries TRBV11-3 and TRBJ1-1; D is ambiguous. The germline gives CDR1 SGHNT, CDR2 YENEEA. The CDR3 is 13 residues long. V gave up 5 bases and J gave up 0 bases, with 7 bases separating them. CDR3 in DNA: TGTGCCAGCAGCGTTGAAATGAACACTGAAGCTTTCTTT. Its protein product is CASSVEMNTEAFF.

This clonotype was seen a handful of times. The chain joins TRBV18 to TRBJ1-1; TRBD1 is a possible D gene (5 bases). CDR3 length: 14 residues. The V end lost 3 bases, the J end lost 6 bases, and 14 bases lay between the germline ends. Germline V gene data show CDR1 as KGHSH and CDR2 as LQKENI. CDR3: CASSPKQVDPEAFF. As DNA, the CDR3 is TGTGCCAGCTCACCCAAACAGGTCGACCCTGAAGCTTTCTTT.

In this sample, this clonotype turned up many times. The chain joins TRBV2 to TRBJ1-1, with a weak D call TRBD1 (5 bases). The CDR3 is 13 amino acids. Trimming shortened V by 8 bases and J by 0 bases, and 10 bases separated the two germline ends. Germline assignment: CDR1 SNHLY and CDR2 FYNNEI. DNA of the CDR3: TGTGCCAGCCCCGGACATCTGAACACTGAAGCTTTCTTT. Amino acids: CASPGHLNTEAFF.

In its sample, this clonotype was seen a few times. The J gene is TRBJ2-2, the V gene TRBV29-1, with 12 bases lining up with TRBD2. Germline assignment: CDR1 SQVTM and CDR2 ANQGSEA. V lost 5 bases and J lost 3; bases outside the gene matches: 1. This CDR3 is built from 14 residues. The CDR3 region has the DNA TGCAGCGTTCGACTAGCGGGAGACACCGGGGAGCTGTTTTTT. Its protein is CSVRLAGDTGELFF.

Comments on this clonotype: This CDR3 fails to terminate in the conserved phenylalanine or tryptophan, so it likely reflects a read error. The chain carries TRBV2 and TRBJ1-6; D is uncertain. CDR1 and CDR2 (germline): SNHLY, FYNNEI. The CDR3 covers 15 residues. The V end lost 5 bases, the J end lost 5 bases, and 13 bases lay between the germline ends. The CDR3 region is CASSTSTTNNSPLHL. DNA of the CDR3: TGTGCCAGCAGTACAAGTACCACTAATAATTCACCCCTCCACCTT.

Remarks on this clonotype: A read error may be the cause here, since a much bigger clone is one base away. The CDR3 DNA follows: TGTGCCAACTCACCGGGAAAAGAGACCCAGTACTTC. This sequence encodes CANSPGKETQYF. This rearrangement joins TRBV18 to TRBJ2-5; D perhaps matches TRBD2 (5 bases). The CDR3 contains 12 residues. Germline V gene lookup returns CDR1 KGHSH and CDR2 LQKENI.

This chain connects TRBV20-1 to TRBJ2-4; TRBD2 aligns across 9 bases. CDR3 size: 13 residues. Germline CDR1 reads DFQATT; CDR2 reads SNEGSKA (reference sequence). V shed 6 bases and J 8 bases; nucleotides not matched to a gene: 8. As DNA, the CDR3 is TGCAGTGCCGAGGGCGGGGGGGCGGACATTCAGTACTTC. This translates into CSAEGGGADIQYF.